This TCR beta chain originates from a study of blood T cell repertoires in COVID-19 (TCRdb year 2020). For context, the study as a whole: Samples from collaborators originated in the United States, Italy and Spain and spanned both the acute and convalescent phases of COVID-19. The repertoires were made available in a free public database intended to serve as a resource for research on the immune response to SARS-CoV-2. Where HLA class I and class II types were available, the types were taken from metadata supplied by the sample provider, not from assay-based typing. The prospective study material was composed of cDNA or gDNA derived from T cells, B-cell-depleted T cells, or PBMCs. A de-identified subject ID, COVID-19 status, age in years and sex were almost always included in the sample metadata. The dataset comprised deeply sampled blood TCRbeta repertoires from subjects exposed to, actively infected with, or recovered from COVID-19. Samples came from the ongoing ImmuneRACE study (first 160 participants) plus 1,254 subjects from 6 global collaborators. What the work shows at the level of the full study, not this receptor alone: The amount of clinical and demographic metadata varied by source and participant and was provided uncurated.

The germline V and J ends show losses of 5 bases and 7 bases respectively, and no gene match explains 8 bases of the junction. The germline V gene provides CDR1 MDHEN and CDR2 SYDVKM. The CDR3 runs 15 residues from the cysteine to the phenylalanine. Only the CDR3 portion is preserved as DNA: 45 bases, with reading frame beginning at the first base. Participants in the prospective study were enrolled through a virtual design, were aged roughly 18 to 100 years, and lived in about two dozen United States geographic areas. To assign participants to cohorts, the prospective study relied on clinical history that participants themselves reported in a screening survey and a study questionnaire. ImmuneRACE Cohort 3 recovered participants were defined by two consecutive negative NP/OP PCR tests, healthcare professional clearance, or symptom resolution. In the prospective study, whole blood, serum and a nasopharyngeal or oropharyngeal swab were collected from each participant by mobile phlebotomists. Over a roughly two-month period, participants in the prospective study had the option of providing additional blood draws and questionnaires. Before DNA extraction, blood samples from the prospective study were shipped at room temperature or frozen.

TCRbeta CDR3 regions were amplified from genomic DNA using the immunoSEQ Assay, a bias-controlled multiplex PCR. Per the original workflow: The number of nucleated cells in each sample was estimated by amplification of reference gene primers within the assay. To quantify the absolute abundance of each unique TCRbeta CDR3 rearrangement, sequence reads were collapsed and filtered. For each sample, productive Simpson clonality was calculated as the square root of Simpson's diversity index across productive rearrangements. TCRdb stores this immuneACCESS table with in-frame sequences only. Part of the clones is absent; in the studies checked, under half of the shortfall reflects unresolved V genes, and no reason is known for the rest. That table supplies the V and J calls and clone size; D and trimming were determined from the DNA. The sample table records some 250,000 clones; approximately 84% of these occur just once. Approximately 15% of the sample is taken by the ten largest.

Concerning this clone: Its antigen is currently not known. The input lacks base qualities; no much larger clone sits a single base away.

Sequenced: PBMCs or T cells enriched from blood (not recorded which). The chain links TRBV28 with TRBJ2-2, and 9 junctional nucleotides match TRBD2. This receptor was identified in a man aged 35-49 years who had recovered from COVID-19. The encoded CDR3 is CASSPSDSGGGELFF. Here is the DNA: TGTGCCAGCAGTCCTTCTGATAGCGGGGGCGGGGAGCTGTTTTTT.